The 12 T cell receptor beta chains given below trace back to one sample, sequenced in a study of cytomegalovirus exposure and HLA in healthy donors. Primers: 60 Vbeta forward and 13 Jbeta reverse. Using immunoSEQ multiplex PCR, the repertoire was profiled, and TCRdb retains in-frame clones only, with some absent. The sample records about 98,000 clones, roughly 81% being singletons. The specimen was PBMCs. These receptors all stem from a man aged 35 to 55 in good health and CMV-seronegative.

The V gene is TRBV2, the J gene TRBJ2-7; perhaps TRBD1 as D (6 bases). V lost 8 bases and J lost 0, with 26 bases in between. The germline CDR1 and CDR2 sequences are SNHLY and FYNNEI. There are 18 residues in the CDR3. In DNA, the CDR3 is TGTGCCAGCCAGTCCGGGACACCGGGCCAAAGTTACTCCTACGAGCAGTACTTC. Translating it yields CASQSGTPGQSYSYEQYF.

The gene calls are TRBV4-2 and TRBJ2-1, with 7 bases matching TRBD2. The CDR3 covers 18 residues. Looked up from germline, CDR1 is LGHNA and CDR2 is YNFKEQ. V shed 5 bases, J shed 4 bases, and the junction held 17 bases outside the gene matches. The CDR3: CASSSLTQAGTMYNEQFF. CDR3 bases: TGTGCCAGCAGCTCCCTAACACAGGCCGGGACTATGTACAATGAGCAGTTCTTC.

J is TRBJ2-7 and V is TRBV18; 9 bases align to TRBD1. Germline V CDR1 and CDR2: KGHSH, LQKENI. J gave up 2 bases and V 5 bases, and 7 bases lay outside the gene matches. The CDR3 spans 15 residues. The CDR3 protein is CASSSTGTGTYEQYF. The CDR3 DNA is TGTGCCAGCTCATCTACCGGGACAGGGACCTACGAGCAGTACTTC.

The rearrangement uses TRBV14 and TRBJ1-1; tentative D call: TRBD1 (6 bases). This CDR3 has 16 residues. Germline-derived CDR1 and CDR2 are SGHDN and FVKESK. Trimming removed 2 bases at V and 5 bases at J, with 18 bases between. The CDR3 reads CASSQFQGPGLTEAFF. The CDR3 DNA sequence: TGTGCCAGCAGCCAATTTCAGGGGCCTGGTTTGACTGAAGCTTTCTTT.

As DNA, the CDR3 is TGTGCCAGCAGCTCATTCCAGGGGGCGCTGGAGACCCAGTACTTC. The encoded protein is CASSSFQGALETQYF. This sequence joins TRBV28 and TRBJ2-5; 8 bases map to TRBD1. This CDR3 comprises 15 residues. The junction had 11 bases not matched to a gene; V was cut back by 6 bases and J by 5 bases. CDR1 is MDHEN and CDR2 is SYDVKM in the germline V gene.

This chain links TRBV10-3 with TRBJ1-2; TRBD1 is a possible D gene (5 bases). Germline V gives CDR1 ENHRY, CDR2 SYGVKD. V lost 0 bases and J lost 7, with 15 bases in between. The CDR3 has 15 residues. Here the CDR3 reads CAISESSGREVGYTF. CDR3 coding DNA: TGTGCCATCAGTGAGTCCTCAGGCAGGGAAGTTGGCTACACCTTC.

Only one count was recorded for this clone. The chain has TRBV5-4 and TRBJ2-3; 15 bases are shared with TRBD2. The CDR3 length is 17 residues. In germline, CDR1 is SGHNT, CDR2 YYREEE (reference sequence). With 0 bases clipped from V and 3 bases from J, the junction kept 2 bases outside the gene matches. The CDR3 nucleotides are TGTGCCAGCAGCTTGGGGACTAGCGGGGGGGGAACAGATACGCAGTATTTT. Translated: CASSLGTSGGGTDTQYF.

CDR3 sequence (DNA): TGTGCCATCAGTGAGTCGATACCGGGAGGCTATGGCTACACCTTC. Its translation is CAISESIPGGYGYTF. J is TRBJ1-2 and V is TRBV10-3; D gene ambiguous. Germline V gene data show CDR1 as ENHRY and CDR2 as SYGVKD. V was clipped by 0 bases and J by 4 bases, with 12 bases between them. The CDR3 runs 15 residues.

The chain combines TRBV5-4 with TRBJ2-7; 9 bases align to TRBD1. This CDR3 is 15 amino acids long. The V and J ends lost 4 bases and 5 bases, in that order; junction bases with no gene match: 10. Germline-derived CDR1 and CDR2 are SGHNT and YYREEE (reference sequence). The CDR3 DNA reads TGTGCCAGCAGCACGGGGACAGGGATTTTCGACGAGCAGTACTTC. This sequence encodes CASSTGTGIFDEQYF.

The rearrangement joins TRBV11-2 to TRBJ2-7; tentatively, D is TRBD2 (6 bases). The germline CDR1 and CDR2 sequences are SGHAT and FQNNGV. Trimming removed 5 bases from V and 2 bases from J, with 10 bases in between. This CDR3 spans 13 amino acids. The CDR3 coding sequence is TGTGCCAGCAGCCCAAGACTAGCCTACGAGCAGTACTTC. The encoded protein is CASSPRLAYEQYF.

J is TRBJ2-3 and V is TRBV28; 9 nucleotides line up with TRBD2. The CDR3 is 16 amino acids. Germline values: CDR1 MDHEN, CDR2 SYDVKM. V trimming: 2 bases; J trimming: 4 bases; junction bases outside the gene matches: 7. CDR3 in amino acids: CASSLLAGGRADTQYF. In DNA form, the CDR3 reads TGTGCCAGCAGTTTACTTGCGGGGGGGCGCGCAGATACGCAGTATTTT.

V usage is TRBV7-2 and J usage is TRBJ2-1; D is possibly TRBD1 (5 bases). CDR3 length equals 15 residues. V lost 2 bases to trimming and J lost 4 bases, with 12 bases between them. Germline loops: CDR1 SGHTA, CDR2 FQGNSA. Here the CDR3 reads CASSLQAGLYNEQFF. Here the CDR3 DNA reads TGTGCCAGCAGCTTACAGGCAGGGCTGTACAATGAGCAGTTCTTC.